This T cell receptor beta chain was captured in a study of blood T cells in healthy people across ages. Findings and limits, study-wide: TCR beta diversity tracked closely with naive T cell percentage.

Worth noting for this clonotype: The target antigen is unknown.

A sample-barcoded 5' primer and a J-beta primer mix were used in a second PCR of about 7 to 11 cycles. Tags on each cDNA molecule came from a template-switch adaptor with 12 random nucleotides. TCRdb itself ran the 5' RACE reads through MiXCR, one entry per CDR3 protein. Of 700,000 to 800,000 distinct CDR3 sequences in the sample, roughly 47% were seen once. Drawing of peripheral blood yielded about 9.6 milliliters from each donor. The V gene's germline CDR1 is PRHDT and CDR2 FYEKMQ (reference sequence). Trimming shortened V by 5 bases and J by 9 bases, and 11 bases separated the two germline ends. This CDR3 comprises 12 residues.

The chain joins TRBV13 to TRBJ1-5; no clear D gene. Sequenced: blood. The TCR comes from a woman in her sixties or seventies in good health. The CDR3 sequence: CASSRYGGPQHF. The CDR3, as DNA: TGTGCCAGCAGCCGCTATGGTGGGCCCCAGCATTTT.